This T cell receptor beta chain is drawn from a study of blood T cell repertoires in COVID-19. Background on the study: Donors in the United States, Italy and Spain gave samples during acute or convalescent COVID-19. Nucleic acid was either cDNA or gDNA, and it came from T cells, B-cell-depleted T cells, or PBMCs.

Profiled with immunoSEQ multiplex PCR; TCRdb holds only in-frame clones, not every one. The sample has roughly 150,000 clones, 88% seen once. CDR1 is SGDLS, CDR2 YYNGEE, per germline. The ends lost 3 bases at V and 4 bases at J; junction bases unmatched: 3. There are 13 residues in the CDR3. The chain uses TRBV9 and TRBJ2-7; TRBD1 aligns across 8 bases. The receptor comes from a man in his fifties or sixties who had recovered from COVID-19. The sequencing input was peripheral blood. The CDR3 DNA reads as TGTGCCAGCAGCGCGACAGGGGCTTACGAGCAGTACTTC. It translates to CASSATGAYEQYF.